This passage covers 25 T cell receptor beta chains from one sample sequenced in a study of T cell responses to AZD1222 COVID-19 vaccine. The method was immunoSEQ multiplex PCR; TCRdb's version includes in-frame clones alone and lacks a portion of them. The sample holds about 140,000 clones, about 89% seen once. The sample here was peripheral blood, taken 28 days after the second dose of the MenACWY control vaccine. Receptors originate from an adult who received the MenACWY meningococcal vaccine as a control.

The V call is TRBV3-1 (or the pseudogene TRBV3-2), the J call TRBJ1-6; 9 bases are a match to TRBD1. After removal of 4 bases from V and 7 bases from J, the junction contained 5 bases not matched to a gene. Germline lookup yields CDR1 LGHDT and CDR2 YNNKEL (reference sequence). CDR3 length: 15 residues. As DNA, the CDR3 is TGTGCCAGCAGCCCGACGGACAGGGGAAATTCACCCCTCCACTTT. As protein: CASSPTDRGNSPLHF.

CDR3 bases: TGTGCCAGCAGACTAGACAGGGTAGGGGTTAGCAATCAGCCCCAGCATTTT. Translation gives CASRLDRVGVSNQPQHF. This sequence joins TRBV5-8 and TRBJ1-5; 7 bases match TRBD1. From germline, CDR1 is SGHTS and CDR2 YDEGEE. J lost 0 bases, V lost 5 bases, and 11 bases had no gene match. The CDR3 extends over 17 amino acids.

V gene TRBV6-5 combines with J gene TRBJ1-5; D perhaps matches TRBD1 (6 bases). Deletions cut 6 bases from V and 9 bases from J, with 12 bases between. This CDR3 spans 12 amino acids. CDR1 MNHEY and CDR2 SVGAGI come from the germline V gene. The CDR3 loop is CASRGGGGPQHF. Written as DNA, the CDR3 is TGTGCCAGCAGGGGGGGAGGGGGGCCCCAGCATTTT.

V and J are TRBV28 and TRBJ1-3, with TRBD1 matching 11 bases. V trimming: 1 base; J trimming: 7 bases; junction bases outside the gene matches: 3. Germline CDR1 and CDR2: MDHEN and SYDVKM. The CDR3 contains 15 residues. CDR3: CASSLLGQGDNTIYF. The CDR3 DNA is TGTGCCAGCAGTTTATTGGGACAGGGGGACAACACCATATATTTT.

CDR3 bases: TGCGCCAGCAGCCAAGACGGGGCAGCGTACTACGAGCAGTACTTC. As protein: CASSQDGAAYYEQYF. The chain couples TRBV4-1 to TRBJ2-7, with D perhaps assigned TRBD1 or TRBD2 (5 bases each). The CDR3 loop spans 15 amino acids. V was clipped by 0 bases and J by 3 bases, with 12 bases between them. Germline loops: CDR1 MGHRA, CDR2 YSYEKL.

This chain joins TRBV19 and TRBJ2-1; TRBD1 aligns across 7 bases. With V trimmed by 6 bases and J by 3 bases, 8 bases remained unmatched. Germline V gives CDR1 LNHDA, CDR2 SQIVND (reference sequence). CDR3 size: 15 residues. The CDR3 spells CASSHRDRGYNEQFF. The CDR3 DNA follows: TGTGCCAGTAGCCACCGGGACAGAGGCTACAATGAGCAGTTCTTC. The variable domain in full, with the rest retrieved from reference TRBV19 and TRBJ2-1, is DGGITQSPKYLFRKEGQNVTLSCEQNLNHDAMYWYRQDPGQGLRLIYYSQIVNDFQKGDIAEGYSVSREKKESFPLTVTSAQKNPTAFYLCASSHRDRGYNEQFFGPGTRLTVL.

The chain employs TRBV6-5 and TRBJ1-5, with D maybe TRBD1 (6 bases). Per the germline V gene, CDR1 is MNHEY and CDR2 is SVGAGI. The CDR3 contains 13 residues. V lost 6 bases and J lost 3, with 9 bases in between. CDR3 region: CASSGQYNQPQHF. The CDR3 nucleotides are TGTGCCAGCAGCGGACAGTACAATCAGCCCCAGCATTTT.

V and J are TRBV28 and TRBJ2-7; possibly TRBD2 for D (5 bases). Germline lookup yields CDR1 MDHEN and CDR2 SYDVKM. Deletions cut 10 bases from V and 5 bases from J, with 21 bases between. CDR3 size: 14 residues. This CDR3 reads CAIRKAGLSDEQYF. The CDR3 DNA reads TGTGCCATCCGAAAGGCAGGACTCTCGGACGAGCAGTACTTC.

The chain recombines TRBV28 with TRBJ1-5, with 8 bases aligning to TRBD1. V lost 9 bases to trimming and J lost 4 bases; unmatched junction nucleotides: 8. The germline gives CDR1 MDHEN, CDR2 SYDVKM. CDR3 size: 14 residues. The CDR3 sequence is CASVVTGVNQPQHF. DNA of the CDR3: TGTGCCAGTGTGGTGACAGGGGTTAATCAGCCCCAGCATTTT.

CDR3 sequence reads: CASSYPGTGGAGELFF. The CDR3 DNA reads as TGTGCCAGCAGCTACCCCGGGACAGGGGGGGCCGGGGAGCTGTTTTTT. The gene calls are TRBV5-4 and TRBJ2-2, with 11 bases lining up with TRBD1. There are 16 residues in the CDR3. The ends lost 3 bases at V and 6 bases at J; junction bases unmatched: 7. Germline lookup yields CDR1 SGHNT and CDR2 YYREEE (reference sequence). Drawing the rest from reference TRBV5-4 and TRBJ2-2, the complete variable domain is ETGVTQSPTHLIKTRGQQVTLRCSSQSGHNTVSWYQQALGQGPQFIFQYYREEENGRGNFPPRFSGLQFPNYSSELNVNALELDDSALYLCASSYPGTGGAGELFFGEGSRLTVL.

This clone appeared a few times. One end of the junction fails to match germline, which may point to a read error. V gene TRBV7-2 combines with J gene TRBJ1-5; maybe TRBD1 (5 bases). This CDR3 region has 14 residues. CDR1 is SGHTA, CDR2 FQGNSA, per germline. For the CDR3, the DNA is TGTGCCAGCAGCGTAGCCCAGGGAACTCAGCCCCAGCATTTT. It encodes CASSVAQGTQPQHF.

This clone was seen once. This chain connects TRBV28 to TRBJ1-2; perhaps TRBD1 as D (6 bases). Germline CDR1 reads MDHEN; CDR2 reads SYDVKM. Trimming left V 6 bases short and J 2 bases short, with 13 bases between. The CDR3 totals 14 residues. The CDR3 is CASSLTGKNYGYTF. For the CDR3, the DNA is TGTGCCAGCAGCTTGACAGGAAAGAACTATGGCTACACCTTC.

CDR3 coding DNA: TGTGCCACCAGTGATGAGGCACTAGCGGGGCTAGACCCTGAGCAGTTCTTC. Protein product: CATSDEALAGLDPEQFF. This chain uses TRBV24-1 with TRBJ2-1; 10 bases match TRBD2. This CDR3 comprises 17 residues. Germline lookup yields CDR1 KGHDR and CDR2 SFDVKD. With 3 bases clipped from V and 9 bases from J, the junction kept 13 bases outside the gene matches.

The CDR3 DNA sequence: TGTGCCACCAGTGATTTGTCTCTCCCGGTTGGTACCGGAGCTTTCTTT. Its protein product is CATSDLSLPVGTGAFF. The chain recombines TRBV24-1 with TRBJ1-1, with D unresolved. The V and J ends lost 0 bases and 10 bases respectively, with 20 bases between them. The germline V gene encodes CDR1 KGHDR and CDR2 SFDVKD. The CDR3 runs 16 residues.

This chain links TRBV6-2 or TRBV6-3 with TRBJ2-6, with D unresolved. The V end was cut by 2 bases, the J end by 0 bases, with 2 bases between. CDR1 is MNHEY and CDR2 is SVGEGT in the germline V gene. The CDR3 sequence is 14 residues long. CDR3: CASSYDSGANVLTF. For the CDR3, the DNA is TGTGCCAGCAGTTACGACTCTGGGGCCAACGTCCTGACTTTC.

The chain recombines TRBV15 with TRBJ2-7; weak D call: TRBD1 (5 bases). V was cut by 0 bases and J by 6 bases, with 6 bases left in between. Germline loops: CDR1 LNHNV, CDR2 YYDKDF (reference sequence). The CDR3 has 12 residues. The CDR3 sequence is CATSRDRAEQYF. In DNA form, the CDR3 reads TGTGCCACCAGCAGAGACAGGGCCGAGCAGTACTTC.

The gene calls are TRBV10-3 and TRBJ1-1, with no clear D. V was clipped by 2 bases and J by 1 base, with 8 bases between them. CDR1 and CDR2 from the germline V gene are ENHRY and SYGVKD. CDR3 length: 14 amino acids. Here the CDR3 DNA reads TGTGCCATCAGTGAGGGCCGCTGGAACACTGAAGCTTTCTTT. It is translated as CAISEGRWNTEAFF.

CDR3 protein: CASSPPNSQGNYGYTF. The CDR3, as DNA: TGTGCCAGCTCACCACCGAATTCTCAGGGAAACTATGGCTACACCTTC. The J gene is TRBJ1-2, the V gene TRBV18, with a weak D call TRBD1 (5 bases). CDR1 is KGHSH and CDR2 is LQKENI in the germline V gene. This CDR3 comprises 16 residues. V was clipped by 0 bases and J by 2 bases, with 13 bases between them.

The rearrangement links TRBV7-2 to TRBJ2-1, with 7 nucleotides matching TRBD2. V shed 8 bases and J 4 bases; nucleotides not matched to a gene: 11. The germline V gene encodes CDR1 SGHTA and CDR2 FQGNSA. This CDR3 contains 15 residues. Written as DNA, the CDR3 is TGTGCCAGCGCCGTGGTGGGAGGGATTTACAATGAGCAGTTCTTC. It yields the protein CASAVVGGIYNEQFF.

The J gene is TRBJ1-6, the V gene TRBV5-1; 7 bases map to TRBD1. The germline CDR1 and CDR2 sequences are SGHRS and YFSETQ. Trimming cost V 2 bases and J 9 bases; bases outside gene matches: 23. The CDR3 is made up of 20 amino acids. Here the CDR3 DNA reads TGCGCCAGCAGCTTTAGAACGACCCGGGACAGCCTCCATTCGGGTTCACCCCTCCACTTT. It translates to CASSFRTTRDSLHSGSPLHF.

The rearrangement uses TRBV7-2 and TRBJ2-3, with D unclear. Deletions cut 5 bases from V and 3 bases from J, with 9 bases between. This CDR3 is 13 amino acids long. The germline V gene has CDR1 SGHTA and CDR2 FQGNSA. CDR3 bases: TGTGCCAGCAGCCCCCCCGGGACAGATACGCAGTATTTT. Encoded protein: CASSPPGTDTQYF.

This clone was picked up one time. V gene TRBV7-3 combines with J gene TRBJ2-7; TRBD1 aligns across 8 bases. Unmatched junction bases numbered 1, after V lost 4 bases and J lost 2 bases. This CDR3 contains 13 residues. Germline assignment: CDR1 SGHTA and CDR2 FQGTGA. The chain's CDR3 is CASSWGQAYEQYF. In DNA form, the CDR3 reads TGTGCCAGCAGCTGGGGACAGGCCTACGAGCAGTACTTC.

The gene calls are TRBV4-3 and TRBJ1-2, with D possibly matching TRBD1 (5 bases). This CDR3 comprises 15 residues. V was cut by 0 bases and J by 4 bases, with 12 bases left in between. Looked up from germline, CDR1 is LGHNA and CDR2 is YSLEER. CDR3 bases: TGCGCCAGCAGCCAAGAGAAGCGGGGGGTCTATGGCTACACCTTC. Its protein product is CASSQEKRGVYGYTF.

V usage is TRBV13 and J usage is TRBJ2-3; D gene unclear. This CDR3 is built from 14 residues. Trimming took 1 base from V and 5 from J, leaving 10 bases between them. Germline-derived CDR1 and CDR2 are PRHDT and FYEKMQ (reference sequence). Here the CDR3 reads CASSLEGPGDTQYF. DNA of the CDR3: TGTGCCAGCAGCTTAGAGGGTCCGGGAGATACGCAGTATTTT.

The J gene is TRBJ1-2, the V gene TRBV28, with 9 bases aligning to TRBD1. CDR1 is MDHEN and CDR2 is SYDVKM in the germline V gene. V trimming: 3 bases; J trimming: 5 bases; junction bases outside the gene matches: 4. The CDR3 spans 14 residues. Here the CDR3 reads CASSLVGTGYGYTF. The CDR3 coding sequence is TGTGCCAGCAGTTTGGTTGGGACAGGGTATGGCTACACCTTC.